These 24 T cell receptor beta chains came from one sample sequenced in a study of blood T cell repertoires in COVID-19. Using immunoSEQ multiplex PCR, the repertoire was profiled, and TCRdb retains in-frame clones only, with some absent. The sample has about 130,000 clones, roughly three quarters seen once. The sequenced sample was peripheral blood. These receptors came from a woman in her 70s with acute or convalescent COVID-19.

The chain has TRBV29-1 and TRBJ2-1, with TRBD2 matching 8 bases. The CDR3 length is 15 residues. CDR1 and CDR2 from the germline V gene are SQVTM and ANQGSEA. The V segment lost 1 base and the J segment 4 bases; nucleotides outside the gene matches: 6. The CDR3 sequence is CSVEAGLAGYNEQFF. CDR3 in DNA: TGCAGCGTTGAAGCAGGGCTAGCGGGTTACAATGAGCAGTTCTTC.

This chain connects TRBV7-2 to TRBJ2-5, with 7 bases fitting TRBD2. Germline trimming cut 0 bases from V and 3 bases from J; bases unmatched to any gene: 4. The length of the CDR3 is 15 residues. Germline loops: CDR1 SGHTA, CDR2 FQGNSA. CDR3 bases: TGTGCCAGCAGCTTAGCGGTAGCGGGCAAAGAGACCCAGTACTTC. Translating it yields CASSLAVAGKETQYF.

The chain carries TRBV19 and TRBJ1-1; D unresolved. CDR3 length: 14 amino acids. V lost 3 bases and J lost 4, with 12 bases in between. The germline V gene encodes CDR1 LNHDA and CDR2 SQIVND (reference sequence). This chain's CDR3 is CASSIQARATEAFF. The CDR3 nucleotides read TGTGCCAGTAGTATCCAGGCCCGCGCCACTGAAGCTTTCTTT.

This sequence joins TRBV7-6 and TRBJ1-4; TRBD1 aligns across 8 bases. With 1 base clipped from V and 8 bases from J, the junction kept 9 bases outside the gene matches. CDR1 is SGHVS and CDR2 is FNYEAQ in the germline V gene. This CDR3 is 16 amino acids long. The CDR3: CASSLGSSGGKEKLFF. The CDR3, as DNA: TGTGCCAGCAGCTTAGGGAGTTCAGGGGGCAAAGAAAAACTGTTTTTT.

The sample holds one count of this clone. V gene TRBV11-2 combines with J gene TRBJ2-1; 7 bases match TRBD2. CDR1 and CDR2 (germline): SGHAT, FQNNGV. J lost 4 bases, V lost 1 base, and 1 base had no gene match. The CDR3 has 14 residues. CDR3 loop: CASSLAGLYNEQFF. The CDR3 DNA sequence: TGTGCCAGCAGCTTAGCGGGACTATACAATGAGCAGTTCTTC.

The chain uses TRBV7-3 and TRBJ2-1; 14 nucleotides agree with TRBD2. CDR1 and CDR2 from the germline V gene are SGHTA and FQGTGA. The CDR3 runs 15 residues. With 4 bases clipped from V and 6 bases from J, the junction kept 2 bases outside the gene matches. CDR3 loop: CASSSTSGRVNEQFF. The CDR3 nucleotides are TGTGCCAGCAGCTCGACTAGCGGGAGGGTCAATGAGCAGTTCTTC.

The V gene is TRBV7-3, the J gene TRBJ2-1; 10 nucleotides align to TRBD2. There are 15 residues in the CDR3. From germline, CDR1 is SGHTA and CDR2 FQGTGA. V was clipped by 0 bases and J by 9 bases; unmatched bases: 5. In DNA, the CDR3 is TGTGCCAGCAGCTTAACGCTAGCGGGAGAAGTTGAGCAGTTCTTC. Translating gives CASSLTLAGEVEQFF.

The chain is built from TRBV4-1 and TRBJ2-1; D remains unclear. The V end was cut by 1 base, the J end by 10 bases, with 14 bases between. CDR3 size: 14 residues. CDR1 is MGHRA, CDR2 YSYEKL, per germline. The CDR3 nucleotides are TGCGCCAGCAGCCAAGGTCCCCGCGGCGAAGAGCAGTTCTTC. This sequence encodes CASSQGPRGEEQFF.

The CDR3 protein is CASRLSGGRETQYF. CDR3 in DNA: TGTGCCAGCAGGCTGAGCGGGGGGCGAGAGACCCAGTACTTC. This chain uses TRBV2 with TRBJ2-5, with TRBD2 identical over 9 bases. The CDR3 covers 14 residues. J gave up 4 bases and V 6 bases, and 6 bases lay outside the gene matches. Germline CDR1 reads SNHLY; CDR2 reads FYNNEI.

This rearrangement joins TRBV7-2 to TRBJ2-7, with D possibly TRBD1 on 6 matching bases. Germline V lookup: CDR1 SGHTA, CDR2 FQGNSA. There are 16 residues in the CDR3. V lost 4 bases and J 0 bases, leaving 16 bases between the germline ends. For the CDR3, the DNA is TGTGCCAGCAGCTCGGCCGGGACACTTTACTCCTACGAGCAGTACTTC. Protein sequence: CASSSAGTLYSYEQYF. Filled out from reference TRBV7-2 and TRBJ2-7, the complete variable domain reads GAGVSQSPSNKVTEKGKDVELRCDPISGHTALYWYRQSLGQGLEFLIYFQGNSAPDKSGLPSDRFSAERTGGSVSTLTIQRTQQEDSAVYLCASSSAGTLYSYEQYFGPGTRLTVT.

The chain is built from TRBV3-1 (or the pseudogene TRBV3-2) and TRBJ2-7, with a possible D match to TRBD2 (5 bases). CDR3 length equals 13 residues. V was trimmed by 4 bases and J by 3 bases, leaving 10 bases between them. Germline V gene lookup returns CDR1 LGHDT and CDR2 YNNKEL (reference sequence). The DNA of the CDR3 is TGTGCCAGCAGCCCCCGGGATAACTACGAGCAGTACTTC. Its protein is CASSPRDNYEQYF.

This clone has more than one count but fewer than ten. The chain employs TRBV19 and TRBJ2-5; D perhaps matches TRBD2 (6 bases). V gave up 10 bases and J gave up 3 bases, with 15 bases separating them. The length of the CDR3 is 13 residues. Germline V gene sequence: CDR1 LNHDA, CDR2 SQIVND (reference sequence). CDR3 loop: CATSRGIKETQYF. The CDR3 bases are TGTGCCACCAGTCGGGGGATAAAAGAGACCCAGTACTTC.

A few counts support this clone. The chain carries TRBV7-8 and TRBJ2-4, with 12 bases aligning to TRBD1. Germline V gene sequence: CDR1 SGHVS, CDR2 FQNEAQ. The CDR3 is made up of 23 amino acids. Trimming took 5 bases from V and 3 from J; bases not matched to a gene: 26. The CDR3 here is CASSPTIVIRDRGLLAGKNIQYF. In DNA form, the CDR3 reads TGTGCCAGCAGCCCCACTATTGTAATACGGGACAGGGGGCTACTAGCAGGCAAAAACATTCAGTACTTC. The entire variable domain, with the rest obtained from reference TRBV7-8 and TRBJ2-4, is as follows: GAGVSQSPRYKVAKRGQDVALRCDPISGHVSLFWYQQALGQGPEFLTYFQNEAQLDKSGLPSDRFFAERPEGSVSTLKIQRTQQEDSAVYLCASSPTIVIRDRGLLAGKNIQYFGAGTRLSVL.

This clone was seen only a few times. CDR3 coding DNA: TGTGCCTGGAGACCGCAGGGGGCGGCCGTGGGTTCACCCCTCCACTTT. Amino acids: CAWRPQGAAVGSPLHF. The chain carries TRBV30 and TRBJ1-6, with 8 positions matching TRBD1. The V and J ends lost 3 bases and 9 bases, in that order; junction bases with no gene match: 13. CDR3 length: 16 residues. Germline CDR1 reads GTSNPN; CDR2 reads SVGIG (reference sequence).

This clone appeared many times. J is TRBJ1-3 and V is TRBV9; 7 bases fit TRBD1. V lost 2 bases and J lost 0; bases outside the gene matches: 8. The germline CDR1 and CDR2 sequences are SGDLS and YYNGEE. The CDR3 contains 17 residues. Here the CDR3 DNA reads TGTGCCAGCAGCGTTTCAACAGGGGTCGGCTCTGGAAACACCATATATTTT. Its protein is CASSVSTGVGSGNTIYF.

The V and J genes are TRBV4-2 and TRBJ1-1, with D possibly matching TRBD1 (5 bases). With 1 base removed from V and 1 base from J, the gap between germline ends came to 10 bases. The CDR3 covers 15 residues. CDR1 is LGHNA, CDR2 YNFKEQ, per germline. This CDR3 reads CASSQGAGQNTEAFF. The CDR3 DNA reads TGTGCCAGCAGCCAAGGGGCAGGGCAGAACACTGAAGCTTTCTTT.

The chain has TRBV4-1 and TRBJ2-1; 10 positions agree with TRBD2. Germline V gene lookup returns CDR1 MGHRA and CDR2 YSYEKL. Germline trimming cut 3 bases from V and 4 bases from J; bases unmatched to any gene: 9. CDR3 length: 17 amino acids. The chain's CDR3 is CASSHPPTSGFYNEQFF. In nucleotides, the CDR3 is TGCGCCAGCAGCCACCCCCCGACTAGCGGGTTTTACAATGAGCAGTTCTTC.

V and J are TRBV4-1 and TRBJ2-5; possibly TRBD2 for D (6 bases). Germline values: CDR1 MGHRA, CDR2 YSYEKL. The CDR3 is made up of 13 amino acids. Deletions cut 2 bases from V and 4 bases from J, with 8 bases between. The CDR3 region has the DNA TGCGCCAGCAGCCAATGGAGGGGAGAGACCCAGTACTTC. Protein sequence: CASSQWRGETQYF.

This clone was observed a single time. The chain couples TRBV12-3 or TRBV12-4 to TRBJ1-1; tentative D call: TRBD1 (6 bases). This CDR3 contains 13 residues. V lost 7 bases, J lost 6 bases, and 15 bases lay in between. For the CDR3, the DNA is TGTGCCAGCACCTTGGGGGGGGGCGCTGAAGCTTTCTTT. This translates into CASTLGGGAEAFF.

CDR3 sequence (DNA): TGTGCCAGCAGTTACGGGACTAGCGGGGGTTCCTACGAGCAGTACTTC. It is translated as CASSYGTSGGSYEQYF. This chain uses TRBV6-5 with TRBJ2-7; 14 bases map to TRBD2. V lost 2 bases and J lost 1; bases outside the gene matches: 1. CDR3 length: 16 amino acids. Germline V gene lookup returns CDR1 MNHEY and CDR2 SVGAGI.

This chain uses TRBV6-2 or TRBV6-3 with TRBJ2-1, with 8 bases identical to TRBD1. Germline CDR1 and CDR2: MNHEY and SVGEGT. J gave up 3 bases and V 5 bases, and 3 bases lay outside the gene matches. This CDR3 is built from 14 residues. CDR3 sequence: CASSPDRVYNEQFF. CDR3 DNA sequence: TGTGCCAGCAGTCCGGACAGGGTCTACAATGAGCAGTTCTTC.

The chain couples TRBV3-1 (or the pseudogene TRBV3-2) to TRBJ1-1; D possibly corresponds to TRBD1 (6 bases). CDR1 is LGHDT, CDR2 YNNKEL, per germline (reference sequence). V gave up 1 base and J gave up 1 base, with 7 bases separating them. The CDR3 extends over 14 amino acids. CDR3 residues: CASSQGTANTEAFF. CDR3 in DNA: TGTGCCAGCAGCCAAGGGACAGCGAACACTGAAGCTTTCTTT.

The chain couples TRBV6-6 to TRBJ1-6; 8 bases align to TRBD1. Germline V lookup: CDR1 MNHNY, CDR2 SVGAGI (reference sequence). The CDR3 sequence is 14 residues long. Trimming at V came to 5 bases and at J to 7 bases, leaving 4 bases not matched to a gene. The DNA of the CDR3 is TGTGCCAGCAGTACTGGGACAGGCAATTCACCCCTCCACTTT. Protein sequence: CASSTGTGNSPLHF.

This clone was picked up one time. V usage is TRBV10-3 and J usage is TRBJ2-5, with D unclear. CDR1 is ENHRY and CDR2 is SYGVKD in the germline V gene. The length of the CDR3 is 12 residues. V lost 5 bases to trimming and J lost 3 bases, with 7 bases between them. The DNA of the CDR3 is TGTGCCATCAGTACCGGAGAAGAGACCCAGTACTTC. It codes for CAISTGEETQYF.